This TCR beta chain emerged from a study of T-cell memory formation after mild COVID-19. In the study overall: Each donor largely had its own TCR clusters.

This CDR3 is 15 amino acids long. V gave up 2 bases and J gave up 3 bases, with 14 bases separating them. Germline CDR1 reads GTSNPN; CDR2 reads SVGIG (reference sequence). This clonotype appeared a few times. Its antigen remains unidentified. Study outcomes and limitations: Clonal second-wave expansions that peaked on day 37 had unconfirmed SARS-CoV-2 specificity. Certain responding clones were present in pre-infection memory, suggesting participation of cross-reactive memory.

Sample barcodes and UMIs were carried by the TCR alpha and TCR beta cDNA libraries that 5'RACE generated with constant-segment primers. TCRdb ran MiXCR on the 5' RACE reads and lists one entry per CDR3 protein. Of about 27,000 distinct CDR3 sequences in the sample, roughly 15% were seen once. This chain links TRBV30 with TRBJ1-5; tentative D call: TRBD1 (5 bases). This receptor was taken from an adult who had mild COVID-19 (a few samples of this study predate the infection). Cell type and time point are not known. Material: PBMCs or a T cell subset sorted from them (not recorded which). This chain's CDR3 is CAWSLGLGNNQPQHF. CDR3 sequence (DNA): TGTGCCTGGAGTCTGGGACTGGGGAACAATCAGCCCCAGCATTTT.